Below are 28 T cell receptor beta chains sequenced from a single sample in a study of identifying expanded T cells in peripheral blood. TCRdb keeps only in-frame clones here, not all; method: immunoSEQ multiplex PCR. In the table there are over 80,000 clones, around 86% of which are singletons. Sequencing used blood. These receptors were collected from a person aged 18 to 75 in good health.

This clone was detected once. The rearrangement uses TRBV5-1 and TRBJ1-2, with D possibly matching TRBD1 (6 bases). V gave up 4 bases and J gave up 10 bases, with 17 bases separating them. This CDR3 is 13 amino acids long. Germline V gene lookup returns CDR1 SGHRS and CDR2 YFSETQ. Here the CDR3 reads CASSPSSGHLYTF. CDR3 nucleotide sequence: TGCGCCAGCAGCCCCTCATCGGGACACCTCTACACCTTC.

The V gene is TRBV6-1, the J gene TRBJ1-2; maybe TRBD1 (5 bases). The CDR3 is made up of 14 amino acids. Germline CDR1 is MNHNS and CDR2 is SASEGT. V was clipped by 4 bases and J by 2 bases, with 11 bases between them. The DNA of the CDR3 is TGTGCCAGCAGTGGGTACGGGACCAACTATGGCTACACCTTC. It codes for CASSGYGTNYGYTF.

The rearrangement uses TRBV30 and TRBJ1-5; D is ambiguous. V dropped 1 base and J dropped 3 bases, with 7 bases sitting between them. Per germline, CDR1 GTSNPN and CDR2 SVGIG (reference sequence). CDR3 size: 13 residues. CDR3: CAWSANNNQPQHF. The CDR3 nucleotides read TGTGCCTGGAGTGCCAATAACAATCAGCCCCAGCATTTT.

The DNA for the CDR3 is TGTGCCAGCAGGGGAGGTGGGAGGCGATCCGGAAACACCATATATTTT. Protein sequence: CASRGGGRRSGNTIYF. This sequence joins TRBV11-2 and TRBJ1-3, with D unresolved. The CDR3 is 16 amino acids. Per the germline V gene, CDR1 is SGHAT and CDR2 is FQNNGV. V lost 6 bases to trimming and J lost 4 bases, with 19 bases between them.

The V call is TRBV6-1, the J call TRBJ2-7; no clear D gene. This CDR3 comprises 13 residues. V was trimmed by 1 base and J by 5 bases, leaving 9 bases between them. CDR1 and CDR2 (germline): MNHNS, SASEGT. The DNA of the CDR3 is TGTGCCAGCAGTGAAGTCAACTTCCACGAGCAGTACTTC. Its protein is CASSEVNFHEQYF.

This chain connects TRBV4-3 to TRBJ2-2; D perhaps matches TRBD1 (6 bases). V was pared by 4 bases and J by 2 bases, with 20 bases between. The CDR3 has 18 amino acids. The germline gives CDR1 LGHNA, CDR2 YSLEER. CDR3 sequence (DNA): TGCGCCAGCAGCCCGCAACTTCGAACGGGGACAAACACCGGGGAGCTGTTTTTT. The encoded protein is CASSPQLRTGTNTGELFF.

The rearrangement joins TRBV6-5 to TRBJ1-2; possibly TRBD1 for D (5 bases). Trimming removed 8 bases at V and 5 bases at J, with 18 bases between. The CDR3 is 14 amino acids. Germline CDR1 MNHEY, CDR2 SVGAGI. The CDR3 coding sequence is TGTGCCAGCGGTACAGGCGGCCTTAGATATGGCTACACCTTC. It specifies CASGTGGLRYGYTF.

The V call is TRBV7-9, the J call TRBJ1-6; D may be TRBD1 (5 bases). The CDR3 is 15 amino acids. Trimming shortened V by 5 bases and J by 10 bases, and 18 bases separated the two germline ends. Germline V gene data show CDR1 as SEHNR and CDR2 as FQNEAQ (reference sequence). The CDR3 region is CASSQGGHPMSPLHF. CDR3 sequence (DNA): TGTGCCAGCAGCCAGGGTGGTCATCCGATGTCACCCCTCCACTTT.

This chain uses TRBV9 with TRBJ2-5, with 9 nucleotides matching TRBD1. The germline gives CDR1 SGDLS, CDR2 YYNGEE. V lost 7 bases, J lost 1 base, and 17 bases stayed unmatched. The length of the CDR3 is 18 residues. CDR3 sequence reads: CASSLHQGQGAPQETQYF. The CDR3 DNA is TGTGCCAGCTCACTACATCAGGGACAGGGCGCCCCCCAAGAGACCCAGTACTTC.

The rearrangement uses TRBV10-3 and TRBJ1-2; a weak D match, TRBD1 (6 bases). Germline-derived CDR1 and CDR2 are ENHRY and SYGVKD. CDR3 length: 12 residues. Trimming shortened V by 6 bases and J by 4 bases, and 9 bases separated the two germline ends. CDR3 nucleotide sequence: TGTGCCATCAGGGGGGCAACCTATGGCTACACCTTC. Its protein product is CAIRGATYGYTF.

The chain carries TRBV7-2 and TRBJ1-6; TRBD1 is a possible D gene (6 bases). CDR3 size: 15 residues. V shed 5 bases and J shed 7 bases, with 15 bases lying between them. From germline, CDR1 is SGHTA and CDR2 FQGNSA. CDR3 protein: CASSPRTERNSPLHF. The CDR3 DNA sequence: TGTGCCAGCAGCCCAAGGACAGAGCGAAATTCACCCCTCCACTTT.

The CDR3 region is CASSLWGRVGYEQYF. The CDR3 DNA reads as TGTGCCAGCAGTTTATGGGGCAGGGTAGGTTACGAGCAGTACTTC. This chain connects TRBV27 to TRBJ2-7, with D maybe TRBD1 (5 bases). The CDR3 extends over 15 amino acids. Trimming pared 1 base from V and 4 bases from J, leaving 14 bases between. Germline CDR1 reads MNHEY; CDR2 reads SMNVEV (reference sequence).

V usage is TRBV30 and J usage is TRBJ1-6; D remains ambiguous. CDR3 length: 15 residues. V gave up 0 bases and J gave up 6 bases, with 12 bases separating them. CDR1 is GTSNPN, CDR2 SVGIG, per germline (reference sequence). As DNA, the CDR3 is TGTGCCTGGAGTGTACTTCCAGTCCCTAATTCACCCCTCCACTTT. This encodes CAWSVLPVPNSPLHF.

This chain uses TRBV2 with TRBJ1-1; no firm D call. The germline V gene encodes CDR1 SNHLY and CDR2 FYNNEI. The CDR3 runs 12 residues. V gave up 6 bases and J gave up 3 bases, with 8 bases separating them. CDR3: CASRDLYTEAFF. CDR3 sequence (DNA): TGTGCCAGCAGGGACCTCTACACTGAAGCTTTCTTT. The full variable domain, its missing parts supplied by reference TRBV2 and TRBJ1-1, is EPEVTQTPSHQVTQMGQEVILRCVPISNHLYFYWYRQILGQKVEFLVSFYNNEISEKSEIFDDQFSVERPDGSNFTLKIRSTKLEDSAMYFCASRDLYTEAFFGQGTRLTVV.

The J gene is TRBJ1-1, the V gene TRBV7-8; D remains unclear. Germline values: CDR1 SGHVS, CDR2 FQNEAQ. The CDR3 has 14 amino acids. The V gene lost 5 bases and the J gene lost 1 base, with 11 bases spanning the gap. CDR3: CASSRAEGNTEAFF. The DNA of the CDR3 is TGTGCCAGCAGCCGCGCGGAGGGGAACACTGAAGCTTTCTTT.

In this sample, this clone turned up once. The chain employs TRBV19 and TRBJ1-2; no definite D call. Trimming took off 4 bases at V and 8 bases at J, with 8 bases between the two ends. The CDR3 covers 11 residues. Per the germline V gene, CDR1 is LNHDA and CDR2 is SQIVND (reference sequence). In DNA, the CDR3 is TGTGCCAGTAGTACTATCGAAGGCTACACCTTC. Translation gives CASSTIEGYTF.

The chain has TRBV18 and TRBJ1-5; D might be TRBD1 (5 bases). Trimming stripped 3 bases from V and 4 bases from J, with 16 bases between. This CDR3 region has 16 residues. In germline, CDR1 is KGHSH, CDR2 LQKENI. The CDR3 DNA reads TGTGCCAGCTCACCCCACGGGGGAGGATGGAATCAGCCCCAGCATTTT. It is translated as CASSPHGGGWNQPQHF.

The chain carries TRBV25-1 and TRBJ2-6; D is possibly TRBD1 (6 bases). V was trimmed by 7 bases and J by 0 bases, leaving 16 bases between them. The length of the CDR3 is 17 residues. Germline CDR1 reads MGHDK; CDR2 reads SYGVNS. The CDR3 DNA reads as TGTGCCAGCACCCCGACCTCAGGGGCCTCTGGGGCCAACGTCCTGACTTTC. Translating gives CASTPTSGASGANVLTF.

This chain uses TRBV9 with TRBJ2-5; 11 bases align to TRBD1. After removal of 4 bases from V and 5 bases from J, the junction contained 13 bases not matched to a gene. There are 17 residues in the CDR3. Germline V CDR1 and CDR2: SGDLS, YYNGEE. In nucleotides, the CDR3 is TGTGCCAGCAGCCCAGGGACAGGGGGATTTGCGGTCGAGACCCAGTACTTC. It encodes CASSPGTGGFAVETQYF.

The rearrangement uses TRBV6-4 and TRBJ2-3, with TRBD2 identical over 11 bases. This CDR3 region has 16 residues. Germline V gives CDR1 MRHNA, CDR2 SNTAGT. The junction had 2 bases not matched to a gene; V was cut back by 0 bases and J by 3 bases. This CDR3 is CASSDSRLAGTDTQYF. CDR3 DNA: TGTGCCAGCAGTGACTCGAGACTAGCGGGGACAGATACGCAGTATTTT.

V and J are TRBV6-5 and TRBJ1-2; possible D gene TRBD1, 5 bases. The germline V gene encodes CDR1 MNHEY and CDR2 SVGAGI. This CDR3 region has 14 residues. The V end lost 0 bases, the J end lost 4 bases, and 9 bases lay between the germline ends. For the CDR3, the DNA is TGTGCCAGCAGTTACTCGGGGCAGATCTATGGCTACACCTTC. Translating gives CASSYSGQIYGYTF.

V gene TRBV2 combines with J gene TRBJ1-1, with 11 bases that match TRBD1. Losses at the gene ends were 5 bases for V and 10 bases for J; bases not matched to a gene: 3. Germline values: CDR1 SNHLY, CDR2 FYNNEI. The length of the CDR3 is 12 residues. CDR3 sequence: CASSRGQGGAFF. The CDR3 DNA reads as TGTGCCAGCAGTCGGGGACAGGGGGGAGCTTTCTTT.

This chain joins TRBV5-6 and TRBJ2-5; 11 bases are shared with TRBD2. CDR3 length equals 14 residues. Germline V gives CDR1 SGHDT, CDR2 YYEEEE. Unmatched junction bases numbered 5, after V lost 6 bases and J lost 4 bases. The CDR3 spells CASTSGTSGETQYF. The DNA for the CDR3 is TGTGCCAGCACATCTGGGACTAGCGGAGAGACCCAGTACTTC. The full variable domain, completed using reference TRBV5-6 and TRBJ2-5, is DAGVTQSPTHLIKTRGQQVTLRCSPKSGHDTVSWYQQALGQGPQFIFQYYEEEERQRGNFPDRFSGHQFPNYSSELNVNALLLGDSALYLCASTSGTSGETQYFGPGTRLLVL.

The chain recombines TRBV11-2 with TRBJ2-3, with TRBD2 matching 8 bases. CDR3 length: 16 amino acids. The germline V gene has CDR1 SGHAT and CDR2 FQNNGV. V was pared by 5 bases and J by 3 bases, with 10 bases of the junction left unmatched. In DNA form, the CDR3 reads TGTGCCAGCAGCCAAGCCTTCGAGCGGGGGACAGATACGCAGTATTTT. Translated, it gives CASSQAFERGTDTQYF.

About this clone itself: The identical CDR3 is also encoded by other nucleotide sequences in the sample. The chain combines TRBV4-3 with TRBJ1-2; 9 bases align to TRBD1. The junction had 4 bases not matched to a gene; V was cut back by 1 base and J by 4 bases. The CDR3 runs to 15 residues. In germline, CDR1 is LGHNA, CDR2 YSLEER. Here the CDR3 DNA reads TGCGCCAGCAGCCAAGGGACAGGGGAGGTCTATGGCTACACCTTC. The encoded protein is CASSQGTGEVYGYTF.

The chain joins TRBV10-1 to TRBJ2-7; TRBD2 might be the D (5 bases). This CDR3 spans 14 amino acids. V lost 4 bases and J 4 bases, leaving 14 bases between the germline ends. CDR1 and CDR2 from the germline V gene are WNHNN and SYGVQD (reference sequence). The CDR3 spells CASSVAKAGYEQYF. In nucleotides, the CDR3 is TGCGCCAGCAGTGTGGCGAAGGCGGGTTACGAGCAGTACTTC.

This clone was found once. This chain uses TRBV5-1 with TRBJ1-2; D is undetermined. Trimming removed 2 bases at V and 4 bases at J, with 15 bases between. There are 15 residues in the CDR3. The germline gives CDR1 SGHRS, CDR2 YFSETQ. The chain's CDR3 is CASSLLLDRPYGYTF. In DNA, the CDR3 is TGCGCCAGCAGCTTACTATTGGACCGCCCCTATGGCTACACCTTC. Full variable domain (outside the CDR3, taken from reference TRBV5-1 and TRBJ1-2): KAGVTQTPRYLIKTRGQQVTLSCSPISGHRSVSWYQQTPGQGLQFLFEYFSETQRNKGNFPGRFSGRQFSNSRSEMNVSTLELGDSALYLCASSLLLDRPYGYTFGSGTRLTVV.

The DNA for the CDR3 is TGTGCCATCAGTGAGAGCAACGGTGGTCTTGGCTATGGCTACACCTTC. This sequence encodes CAISESNGGLGYGYTF. This sequence joins TRBV10-3 and TRBJ1-2; D unresolved. This CDR3 region has 16 residues. Per the germline V gene, CDR1 is ENHRY and CDR2 is SYGVKD. V lost 2 bases and J 4 bases, leaving 17 bases between the germline ends.